This T cell receptor (beta chain) was obtained from a study of T-cell memory formation after mild COVID-19. Whole-study context: TCR clustering was largely donor specific.

TCRdb passed the 5' RACE reads through MiXCR, listing each CDR3 protein once. The sample has approximately 500,000 distinct CDR3 sequences; 20% to 30% are singletons. In its sample, this clonotype was seen a few times. Its antigen is not known. Study findings and constraints: Contracting CD8+ clones were enriched in EMRA, CD4+ mainly in CM and EM.

Trimming shortened V by 0 bases and J by 7 bases, and 22 bases separated the two germline ends. Germline V gene lookup returns CDR1 LNHNV and CDR2 YYDKDF (reference sequence). The CDR3 sequence is 18 residues long. Sequencing was done on a sample of PBMCs or a T cell subset sorted from them (not recorded which). The J gene is TRBJ2-1, the V gene TRBV15; tentative D call: TRBD2 (6 bases). This clonotype was obtained from an adult woman who had mild COVID-19 (a few samples of this study predate the infection). Cell type and time point are not known. CDR3 protein: CATSRDLARQPGGNEQFF. DNA of the CDR3: TGTGCCACCAGCAGAGATCTTGCCAGGCAGCCTGGAGGGAATGAGCAGTTCTTC.